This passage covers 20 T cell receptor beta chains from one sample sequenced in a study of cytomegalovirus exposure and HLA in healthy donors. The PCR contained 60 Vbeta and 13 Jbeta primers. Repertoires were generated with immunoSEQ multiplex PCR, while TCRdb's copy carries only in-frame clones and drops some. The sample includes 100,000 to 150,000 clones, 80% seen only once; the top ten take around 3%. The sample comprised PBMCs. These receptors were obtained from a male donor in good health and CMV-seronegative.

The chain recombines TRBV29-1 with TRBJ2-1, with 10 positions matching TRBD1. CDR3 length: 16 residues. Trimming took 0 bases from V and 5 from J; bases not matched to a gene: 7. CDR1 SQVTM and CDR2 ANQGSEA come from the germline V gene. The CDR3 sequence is CSVEDGWTGGDNEQFF. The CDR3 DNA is TGCAGCGTTGAAGATGGGTGGACAGGGGGTGACAATGAGCAGTTCTTC.

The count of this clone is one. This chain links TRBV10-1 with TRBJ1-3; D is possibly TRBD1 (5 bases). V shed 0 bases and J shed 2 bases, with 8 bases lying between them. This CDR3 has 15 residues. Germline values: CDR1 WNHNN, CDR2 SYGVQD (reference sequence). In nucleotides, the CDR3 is TGCGCCAGCAGTGAGTCGGGCAGGGCTGGAAACACCATATATTTT. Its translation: CASSESGRAGNTIYF.

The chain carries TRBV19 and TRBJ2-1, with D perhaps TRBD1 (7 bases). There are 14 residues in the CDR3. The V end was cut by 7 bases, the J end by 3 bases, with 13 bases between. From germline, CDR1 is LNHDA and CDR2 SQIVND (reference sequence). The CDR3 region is CASNPGGNYNEQFF. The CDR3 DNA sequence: TGTGCCAGTAACCCAGGGGGGAACTACAATGAGCAGTTCTTC.

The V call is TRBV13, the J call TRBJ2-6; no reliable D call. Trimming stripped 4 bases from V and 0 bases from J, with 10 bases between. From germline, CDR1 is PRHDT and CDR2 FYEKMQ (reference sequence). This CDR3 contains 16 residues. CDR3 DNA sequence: TGTGCCAGCAGCTCGTCTGAGGACTCTGGGGCCAACGTCCTGACTTTC. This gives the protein CASSSSEDSGANVLTF.

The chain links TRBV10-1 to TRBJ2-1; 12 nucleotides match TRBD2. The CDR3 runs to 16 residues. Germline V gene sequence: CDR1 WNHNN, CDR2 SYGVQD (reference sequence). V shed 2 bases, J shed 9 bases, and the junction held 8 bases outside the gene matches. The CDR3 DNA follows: TGCGCCAGCAGTGAGCCGACTAGCGGGGGAATCAGTGAGCAGTTCTTC. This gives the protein CASSEPTSGGISEQFF.

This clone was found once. CDR3 sequence reads: CASSTGPPYNEQFF. In DNA, the CDR3 is TGTGCCAGCAGTACAGGGCCCCCCTACAATGAGCAGTTCTTC. The V and J genes are TRBV28 and TRBJ2-1; possible D gene TRBD1, 6 bases. Trimming shortened V by 5 bases and J by 2 bases, and 10 bases separated the two germline ends. This CDR3 is built from 14 residues. Germline assignment: CDR1 MDHEN and CDR2 SYDVKM.

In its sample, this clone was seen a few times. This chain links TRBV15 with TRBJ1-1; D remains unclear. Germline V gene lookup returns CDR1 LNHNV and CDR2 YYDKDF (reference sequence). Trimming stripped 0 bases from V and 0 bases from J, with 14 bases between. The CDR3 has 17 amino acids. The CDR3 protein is CATSRDGRGRMNTEAFF. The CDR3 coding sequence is TGTGCCACCAGCAGAGATGGCCGGGGTCGGATGAACACTGAAGCTTTCTTT.

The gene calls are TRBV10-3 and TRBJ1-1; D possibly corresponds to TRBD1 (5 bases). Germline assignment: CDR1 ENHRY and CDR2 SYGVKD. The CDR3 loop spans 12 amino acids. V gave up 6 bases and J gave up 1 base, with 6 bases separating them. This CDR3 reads CAIRTGNTEAFF. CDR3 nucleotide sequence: TGTGCCATCAGAACAGGGAACACTGAAGCTTTCTTT.

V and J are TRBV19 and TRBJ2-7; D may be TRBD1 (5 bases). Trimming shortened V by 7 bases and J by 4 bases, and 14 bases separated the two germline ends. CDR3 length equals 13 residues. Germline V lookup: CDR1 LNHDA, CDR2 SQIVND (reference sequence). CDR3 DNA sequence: TGTGCCAGTAACCATAGAGACAGTTACGAGCAGTACTTC. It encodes CASNHRDSYEQYF.

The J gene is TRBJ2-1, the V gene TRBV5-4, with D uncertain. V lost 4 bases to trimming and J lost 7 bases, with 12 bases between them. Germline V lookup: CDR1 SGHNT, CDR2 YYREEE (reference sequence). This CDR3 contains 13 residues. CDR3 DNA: TGTGCCAGCAGCCCCGAAAGTCGGAATGAGCAGTTCTTC. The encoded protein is CASSPESRNEQFF.

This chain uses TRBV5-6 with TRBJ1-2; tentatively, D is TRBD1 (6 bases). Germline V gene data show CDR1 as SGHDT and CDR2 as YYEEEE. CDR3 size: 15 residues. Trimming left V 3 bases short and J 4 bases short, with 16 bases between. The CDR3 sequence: CASSSRPGRGYGYTF. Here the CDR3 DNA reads TGTGCCAGCAGCTCGAGACCGGGCAGGGGCTATGGCTACACCTTC.

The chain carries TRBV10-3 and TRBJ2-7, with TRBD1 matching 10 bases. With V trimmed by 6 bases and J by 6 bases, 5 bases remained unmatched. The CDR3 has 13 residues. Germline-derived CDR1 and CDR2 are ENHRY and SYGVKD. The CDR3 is CAISGTGASEQYF. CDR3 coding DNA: TGTGCCATCAGCGGGACAGGGGCAAGCGAGCAGTACTTC.

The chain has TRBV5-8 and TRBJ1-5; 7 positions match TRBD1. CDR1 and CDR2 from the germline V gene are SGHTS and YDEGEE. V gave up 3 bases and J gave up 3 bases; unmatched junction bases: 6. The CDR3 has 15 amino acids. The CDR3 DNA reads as TGTGCCAGCAGCTCGGGACAGTACCTCAATCAGCCCCAGCATTTT. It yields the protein CASSSGQYLNQPQHF.

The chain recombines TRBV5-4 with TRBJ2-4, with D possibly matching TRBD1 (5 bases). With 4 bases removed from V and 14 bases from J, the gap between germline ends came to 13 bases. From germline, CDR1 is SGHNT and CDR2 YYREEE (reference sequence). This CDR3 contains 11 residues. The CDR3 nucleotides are TGTGCCAGCAGCCTGGAAGGGGTAGAGTACTTC. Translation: CASSLEGVEYF.

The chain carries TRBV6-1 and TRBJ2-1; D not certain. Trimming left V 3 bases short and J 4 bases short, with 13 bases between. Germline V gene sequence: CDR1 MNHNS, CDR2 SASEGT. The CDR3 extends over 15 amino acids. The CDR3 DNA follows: TGTGCCAGCAGTGATAGGCAGGAAGGTTACAATGAGCAGTTCTTC. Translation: CASSDRQEGYNEQFF.

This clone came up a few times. The CDR3 protein is CACTGTGGWIDGNQPQHF. The CDR3 DNA reads TGTGCCTGTACCGGGACAGGGGGCTGGATAGATGGCAATCAGCCCCAGCATTTT. J is TRBJ1-5 and V is TRBV30; 12 nucleotides line up with TRBD1. Germline V CDR1 and CDR2: GTSNPN, SVGIG (reference sequence). The CDR3 is made up of 18 amino acids. V lost 6 bases and J lost 2; bases outside the gene matches: 14. Variable domain in full (rest from reference TRBV30 and TRBJ1-5): SQTIHQWPATLVQPVGSPLSLECTVEGTSNPNLYWYRQAAGRGLQLLFYSVGIGQISSEVPQNLSASRPQDRQFILSSKKLLLSDSGFYLCACTGTGGWIDGNQPQHFGDGTRLSIL.

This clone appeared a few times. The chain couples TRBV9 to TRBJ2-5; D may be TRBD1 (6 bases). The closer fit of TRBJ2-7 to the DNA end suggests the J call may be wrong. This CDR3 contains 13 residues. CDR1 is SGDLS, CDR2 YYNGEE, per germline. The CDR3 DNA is TGTGCCAGCAGCGGGCGGACAGATCCCGAGCAGTACTTC. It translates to CASSGRTDPEQYF.

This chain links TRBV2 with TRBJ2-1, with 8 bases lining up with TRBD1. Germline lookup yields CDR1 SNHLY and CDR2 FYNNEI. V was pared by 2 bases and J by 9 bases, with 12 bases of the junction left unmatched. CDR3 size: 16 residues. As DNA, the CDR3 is TGTGCCAGCAGTGAAAGTCGCACAGGGGGATGGCGTGAGCAGTTCTTC. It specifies CASSESRTGGWREQFF. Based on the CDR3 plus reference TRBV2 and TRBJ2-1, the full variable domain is EPEVTQTPSHQVTQMGQEVILRCVPISNHLYFYWYRQILGQKVEFLVSFYNNEISEKSEIFDDQFSVERPDGSNFTLKIRSTKLEDSAMYFCASSESRTGGWREQFFGPGTRLTVL.

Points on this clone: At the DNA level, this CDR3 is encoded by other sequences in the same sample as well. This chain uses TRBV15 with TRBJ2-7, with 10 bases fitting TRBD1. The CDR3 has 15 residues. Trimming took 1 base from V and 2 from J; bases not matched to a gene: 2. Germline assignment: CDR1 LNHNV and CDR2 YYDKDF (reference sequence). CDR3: CATSRGGQGAYEQYF. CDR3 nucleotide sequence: TGTGCCACCAGCAGAGGCGGACAGGGGGCCTACGAGCAGTACTTC.

CDR3: CASSDYLTGSYGYTF. DNA for the CDR3: TGTGCCAGCAGTGACTACCTGACAGGGTCCTATGGCTACACCTTC. V and J are TRBV25-1 and TRBJ1-2; 7 nucleotides agree with TRBD1. This CDR3 spans 15 amino acids. Germline lookup yields CDR1 MGHDK and CDR2 SYGVNS. Trimming took 3 bases from V and 4 from J; bases not matched to a gene: 8.